This T cell receptor (beta chain) comes out of a study of graft-versus-host responses after intestinal transplantation. Study-level background: After anti-thymocyte globulin induction, recipients took tacrolimus and steroids for 3 to 4 years.

In regard to this clone: Antigen specificity is unknown.

Assay: immunoSEQ multiplex PCR; the TCRdb copy retains only in-frame clones and omits some. The sample lists 43,000 or so clones; about 93% were seen once. The CDR3 loop spans 15 amino acids. Per germline, CDR1 LNHDA and CDR2 SQIVND (reference sequence). The ends were cut back, 2 bases at V and 2 bases at J, with 13 bases in the middle. Findings and caveats of the study: High graft-versus-host to host-versus-graft T cell clonal ratios marked allografts of patients with graft-donor macrochimerism.

The gene calls are TRBV19 and TRBJ2-7, with a tentative D call TRBD1 (6 bases). Material: PBMCs, obtained about 800 days after a first intestinal transplant, on the day of a second. The source is a human patient who received an intestinal transplant, so some T cells may come from the graft donor. The CDR3 bases are TGTGCCAGTAGTATATCTTGGACAGCCACCTACGAGCAGTACTTC. Translated, it gives CASSISWTATYEQYF.